The next 9 T cell receptor beta chains were all read from a single sample in a study of CD8 T cells in ankylosing spondylitis. These receptors are not linked to any known antigen. Study-wide findings and caveats: A TCR beta motif of fewer than 10 highly homologous variants seemed to mark ankylosing spondylitis blood.

TCRdb re-called the 5' RACE reads with MiXCR, one entry per CDR3 protein. Of roughly 700,000 distinct CDR3 sequences in the sample, around 20% are singletons; the top ten hold under 20%. The sequenced sample consisted of blood, either unsorted or a sorted T cell fraction (not recorded which). The receptors shown here come from a male donor with ankylosing spondylitis.

The sample holds a few counts of this clonotype. DNA for the CDR3: TGCGCCAGCAGCCCGGACAGGCGGACGGCCAACGTCCTGACTTTC. Translation gives CASSPDRRTANVLTF. The V call is TRBV5-1, the J call TRBJ2-6; 7 positions agree with TRBD1. The CDR3 is 15 residues long. Germline V gene lookup returns CDR1 SGHRS and CDR2 YFSETQ. Trimming at V came to 4 bases and at J to 6 bases, leaving 7 bases not matched to a gene. Full variable domain (rest looked up from reference TRBV5-1 and TRBJ2-6): KAGVTQTPRYLIKTRGQQVTLSCSPISGHRSVSWYQQTPGQGLQFLFEYFSETQRNKGNFPGRFSGRQFSNSRSEMNVSTLELGDSALYLCASSPDRRTANVLTFGAGSRLTVL.

This chain links TRBV29-1 with TRBJ2-3; 10 bases are a match to TRBD1. CDR3 length equals 15 residues. With 7 bases clipped from V and 4 bases from J, the junction kept 11 bases outside the gene matches. CDR1 and CDR2 (germline): SQVTM, ANQGSEA. CDR3 region: CSAEIRDRGPDTQYF. The CDR3, as DNA: TGCAGCGCCGAGATCCGGGACAGGGGACCAGATACGCAGTATTTT.

A few counts support this clonotype. The chain couples TRBV5-1 to TRBJ1-1; D possibly corresponds to TRBD1 (5 bases). The V gene's germline CDR1 is SGHRS and CDR2 YFSETQ. The CDR3 contains 14 residues. The V gene lost 3 bases and the J gene lost 4 bases, with 13 bases spanning the gap. The CDR3 nucleotides are TGCGCCAGCAGCTGGGTGGGGGTGAGCACTGAAGCTTTCTTT. It codes for CASSWVGVSTEAFF.

CDR3 residues: CAAVGPRPYEQYF. CDR3 DNA: TGTGCCGCGGTCGGTCCAAGGCCCTACGAGCAGTACTTC. The J gene is TRBJ2-7, the V gene TRBV7-9; no definite D call. The CDR3 contains 13 residues. The germline CDR1 and CDR2 sequences are SEHNR and FQNEAQ (reference sequence). The V and J ends lost 11 bases and 2 bases respectively, with 16 bases between them.

The CDR3 coding sequence is TGCAGCGTGAATGGGGGGAGCTCCTACAATGAGCAGTTCTTC. This codes for CSVNGGSSYNEQFF. The chain couples TRBV29-1 to TRBJ2-1, with a possible D match to TRBD2 (6 bases). CDR1 is SQVTM and CDR2 is ANQGSEA in the germline V gene. CDR3 length equals 14 residues. Trimming took off 6 bases at V and 0 bases at J, with 12 bases between the two ends.

A few counts support this clonotype. V is TRBV6-5 and J is TRBJ2-1; tentative D call: TRBD2 (5 bases). Germline values: CDR1 MNHEY, CDR2 SVGAGI. V dropped 6 bases and J dropped 0 bases, with 15 bases sitting between them. CDR3 length: 16 residues. The CDR3 DNA reads TGTGCCAGCAGCCGCTCGAGGGCTCTCTCCTACAATGAGCAGTTCTTC. Translated: CASSRSRALSYNEQFF.

There are a few counts of this clonotype. This chain uses TRBV29-1 with TRBJ2-5, with a possible D match to TRBD1 (6 bases). Germline V gene lookup returns CDR1 SQVTM and CDR2 ANQGSEA. CDR3 length equals 13 residues. V was clipped by 7 bases and J by 4 bases, with 16 bases between them. DNA for the CDR3: TGCAGCGGGGGGTCTTCAGGGGTAGAGACCCAGTACTTC. It encodes CSGGSSGVETQYF.

The J gene is TRBJ2-3, the V gene TRBV5-1; D not resolved. The length of the CDR3 is 13 residues. With 4 bases removed from V and 4 bases from J, the gap between germline ends came to 10 bases. Germline-derived CDR1 and CDR2 are SGHRS and YFSETQ. CDR3 nucleotide sequence: TGCGCCAGCAGCACAGAGGCGCCAGATACGCAGTATTTT. Translated: CASSTEAPDTQYF.

The chain couples TRBV2 to TRBJ2-3; D is possibly TRBD2 (7 bases). The germline CDR1 and CDR2 sequences are SNHLY and FYNNEI. V lost 9 bases, J lost 5 bases, and 12 bases lay in between. CDR3 length: 12 amino acids. The CDR3 coding sequence is TGTGCCAGAGGGGGGGGTGGAGATACGCAGTATTTT. Amino acid sequence: CARGGGGDTQYF.